This passage covers 18 T cell receptor beta chains from one sample sequenced in a study of identical twins. MiXCR, run by TCRdb on the 5' RACE reads, gives a single entry per CDR3 protein. Of a few hundred thousand distinct CDR3 sequences in the sample, roughly 9% are singletons; the top ten hold 8.5% to 10%. The sample taken for sequencing was naive T cells sorted from blood. The receptors shown here come from a woman between 50 and 59 years old in good health.

The chain uses TRBV11-2 and TRBJ2-1; D uncertain. Trimming took off 0 bases at V and 6 bases at J, with 6 bases between the two ends. Per germline, CDR1 SGHAT and CDR2 FQNNGV. The CDR3 consists of 13 residues. CDR3 coding DNA: TGTGCCAGCAGCTTAGAACAGAGCAATGAGCAGTTCTTC. Its protein is CASSLEQSNEQFF.

This clonotype was seen at least ten times. V is TRBV4-1 and J is TRBJ2-3; D not certain. V lost 3 bases and J lost 6, with 10 bases in between. The germline V gene encodes CDR1 MGHRA and CDR2 YSYEKL. This CDR3 region has 13 residues. The CDR3 sequence: CASSQVSGDTQYF. The DNA for the CDR3 is TGCGCCAGCAGCCAGGTCTCCGGGGATACGCAGTATTTT.

The chain combines TRBV15 with TRBJ2-5; TRBD1 agrees at 9 bases. The CDR3 has 15 residues. Germline trimming cut 3 bases from V and 0 bases from J; bases unmatched to any gene: 2. Germline V gene data show CDR1 as LNHNV and CDR2 as YYDKDF (reference sequence). The CDR3 DNA is TGTGCCACCAGCAGCGACAGGGGGAACCAAGAGACCCAGTACTTC. The encoded protein is CATSSDRGNQETQYF. Full variable domain (outside the CDR3, taken from reference TRBV15 and TRBJ2-5): DAMVIQNPRYQVTQFGKPVTLSCSQTLNHNVMYWYQQKSSQAPKLLFHYYDKDFNNEADTPDNFQSRRPNTSFCFLDIRSPGLGDTAMYLCATSSDRGNQETQYFGPGTRLLVL.

This clonotype has more than one count but fewer than ten. V gene TRBV24-1 combines with J gene TRBJ2-1; 10 bases align to TRBD2. Losses at the gene ends were 0 bases for V and 4 bases for J; bases not matched to a gene: 11. This CDR3 region has 19 residues. The germline gives CDR1 KGHDR, CDR2 SFDVKD. The CDR3 nucleotides read TGTGCCACCAGTGATTTGGATCTTCCCAGCGGGAGGGATTACAATGAGCAGTTCTTC. Its protein is CATSDLDLPSGRDYNEQFF.

This rearrangement joins TRBV6-1 to TRBJ2-5; TRBD2 matches 12 bases. This CDR3 is built from 19 residues. Germline assignment: CDR1 MNHNS and CDR2 SASEGT. V shed 6 bases and J 2 bases; nucleotides not matched to a gene: 16. CDR3 amino acids: CASSGTTSGRPASQETQYF. In DNA, the CDR3 is TGTGCCAGCAGCGGAACCACTAGCGGGAGGCCAGCCTCTCAAGAGACCCAGTACTTC.

V usage is TRBV4-2 and J usage is TRBJ2-3; the D gene is possibly TRBD2 (5 bases). Germline V CDR1 and CDR2: LGHNA, YNFKEQ. The CDR3 contains 15 residues. Trimming took 0 bases from V and 4 from J, leaving 11 bases between them. This CDR3 reads CASSQDTGTADTQYF. The CDR3 nucleotides are TGTGCCAGCAGCCAAGACACGGGAACGGCAGATACGCAGTATTTT.

This clonotype was found a few times. The rearrangement links TRBV21-1 to TRBJ2-4; the table's D gene call, TRBD2, was not cross checked with the DNA. TRBV21-1 is classified as a pseudogene. This CDR3 comprises 16 residues. CDR3 in DNA: TGTGCCAGCAGCCAGCGGGTGGGTCGAGCCAAAAACATTCAGTACTTC. Its translation is CASSQRVGRAKNIQYF.

The chain couples TRBV5-1 to TRBJ1-1; D is perhaps TRBD1 (6 bases). The V end lost 3 bases, the J end lost 2 bases, and 11 bases lay between the germline ends. The CDR3 sequence is 14 residues long. The germline V gene encodes CDR1 SGHRS and CDR2 YFSETQ. The CDR3 protein is CASSSPGTNTEAFF. The CDR3 DNA sequence: TGCGCCAGCAGCTCACCCGGGACAAACACTGAAGCTTTCTTT.

V usage is TRBV10-2 and J usage is TRBJ2-7, with a weak D call TRBD1 (5 bases). V dropped 2 bases and J dropped 3 bases, with 17 bases sitting between them. Germline CDR1 and CDR2: WSHSY and SAAADI. The CDR3 is 16 amino acids. The CDR3 coding sequence is TGCGCCAGCAGTGAGGGGGCTGGGATAATTAACTACGAGCAGTACGTC. This sequence encodes CASSEGAGIINYEQYV.

This clonotype appeared many times. In nucleotides, the CDR3 is TGCAGCGTTGGGGGGAGCAATCAGCCCCAGCATTTT. Encoded protein: CSVGGSNQPQHF. The chain is built from TRBV29-1 and TRBJ1-5, with D maybe TRBD1 (5 bases). The CDR3 spans 12 residues. Germline CDR1 SQVTM, CDR2 ANQGSEA. V was trimmed by 4 bases and J by 1 base, leaving 5 bases between them. Filled out from reference TRBV29-1 and TRBJ1-5, the complete variable domain reads SAVISQKPSRDICQRGTSLTIQCQVDSQVTMMFWYRQQPGQSLTLIATANQGSEATYESGFVIDKFPISRPNLTFSTLTVSNMSPEDSSIYLCSVGGSNQPQHFGDGTRLSIL.

This clonotype has a handful of counts. This chain uses TRBV15 with TRBJ2-5; D uncertain. CDR1 is LNHNV, CDR2 YYDKDF, per germline (reference sequence). The CDR3 extends over 14 amino acids. Trimming pared 4 bases from V and 3 bases from J, leaving 12 bases between. This CDR3 reads CATSKRQDEETQYF. CDR3 DNA: TGTGCCACCAGCAAGAGGCAGGACGAAGAGACCCAGTACTTC.

This clonotype was detected only a few times. This chain uses TRBV10-3 with TRBJ2-5; D ambiguous. Deletions cut 7 bases from V and 3 bases from J, with 12 bases between. The V gene's germline CDR1 is ENHRY and CDR2 SYGVKD. The CDR3 runs to 13 residues. The CDR3 sequence: CAITADGEETQYF. In DNA form, the CDR3 reads TGTGCCATCACCGCGGACGGTGAAGAGACCCAGTACTTC.

The rearrangement joins TRBV6-5 to TRBJ2-7; tentatively, D is TRBD1 (6 bases). V lost 2 bases and J 4 bases, leaving 9 bases between the germline ends. The CDR3 sequence is 13 residues long. CDR1 and CDR2 from the germline V gene are MNHEY and SVGAGI. For the CDR3, the DNA is TGTGCCAGCAGTTACACGGACAGTTACGAGCAGTACTTC. Its translation is CASSYTDSYEQYF.

The chain joins TRBV5-5 to TRBJ2-3, with 7 bases matching TRBD2. The V gene's germline CDR1 is SGHKS and CDR2 YYEKEE (reference sequence). CDR3 length equals 15 residues. V gave up 3 bases and J gave up 4 bases; unmatched junction bases: 8. DNA of the CDR3: TGTGCCAGCAGCTACCCCGGCGGGAGTCCAGATACGCAGTATTTT. Translating gives CASSYPGGSPDTQYF.

This clonotype was observed a few times. The chain employs TRBV9 and TRBJ2-1; D might be TRBD1 (6 bases). The CDR3 totals 14 residues. The germline gives CDR1 SGDLS, CDR2 YYNGEE. V gave up 0 bases and J gave up 8 bases, with 12 bases separating them. CDR3 DNA: TGTGCCAGCAGCGTAGATGGGACATCGGATGAGCAGTTCTTC. Encoded protein: CASSVDGTSDEQFF.

Ten or more counts support this clonotype. The V call is TRBV29-1, the J call TRBJ2-5; D might be TRBD1 (6 bases). This CDR3 comprises 15 residues. Germline lookup yields CDR1 SQVTM and CDR2 ANQGSEA. The V end was cut by 6 bases, the J end by 3 bases, with 20 bases between. In DNA form, the CDR3 reads TGCAGCGTGCAGTGGCTGGGGACACCTAAAGAGACCCAGTACTTC. Its translation is CSVQWLGTPKETQYF. The full variable domain, with the rest looked up from reference TRBV29-1 and TRBJ2-5, is SAVISQKPSRDICQRGTSLTIQCQVDSQVTMMFWYRQQPGQSLTLIATANQGSEATYESGFVIDKFPISRPNLTFSTLTVSNMSPEDSSIYLCSVQWLGTPKETQYFGPGTRLLVL.

The table lists this clonotype with a few counts. The V call is TRBV5-1, the J call TRBJ1-3; D is unresolved. The CDR3 loop spans 14 amino acids. Germline V gene data show CDR1 as SGHRS and CDR2 as YFSETQ. The V end was cut by 0 bases, the J end by 2 bases, with 6 bases between. This CDR3 reads CASSLEVTGNTIYF. CDR3 sequence (DNA): TGCGCCAGCAGCTTGGAAGTGACTGGAAACACCATATATTTT.

Only a few counts were recorded for this clonotype. This rearrangement joins TRBV15 to TRBJ2-2; 7 bases line up with TRBD2. The germline gives CDR1 LNHNV, CDR2 YYDKDF (reference sequence). V lost 3 bases to trimming and J lost 1 base; unmatched junction nucleotides: 5. CDR3 length: 16 amino acids. The DNA of the CDR3 is TGTGCCACCAGCAGTTCTCGCGGGAGGAACACCGGGGAGCTGTTTTTT. Translating it yields CATSSSRGRNTGELFF.